These 23 T cell receptor beta chains originate from one sample sequenced in a study of T cells in Graves' hyperthyroidism and ophthalmopathy. Amplified TCR beta CDR3 regions came from RNA transcripts. The TCR CDR3 first-round RT-PCR relied on the HTBI primer set. TCRdb re-derived calls from the multiplex PCR reads in MiXCR, one entry per CDR3 protein. The profile covers 130,000 or so distinct CDR3 sequences, with roughly 23% appearing a single time and about 67% taken by the ten largest. The specimen was blood. The receptors come from a woman aged 45 to 65 with Graves' hyperthyroidism that later progressed to Graves' ophthalmopathy.

This clonotype was seen at least ten times. The V call is TRBV9, the J call TRBJ2-7; 7 nucleotides agree with TRBD2. CDR1 and CDR2 (germline): SGDLS, YYNGEE. This CDR3 comprises 15 residues. Germline trimming cut 0 bases from V and 6 bases from J; bases unmatched to any gene: 9. Here the CDR3 DNA reads TGTGCCAGCAGCGTAGGCGTAGCGGGTGCTAGCGAGCAGTACTTC. Its protein product is CASSVGVAGASEQYF.

This clonotype was counted many times. This chain connects TRBV7-3 to TRBJ2-5, with 10 bases fitting TRBD2. Losses at the gene ends were 2 bases for V and 5 bases for J; bases not matched to a gene: 8. Per germline, CDR1 SGHTA and CDR2 FQGTGA. The CDR3 sequence is 16 residues long. CDR3 coding DNA: TGTGCCAGCAGCTTAGGTGGAGCGGGAGGGAGGGAGACCCAGTACTTC. Encoded protein: CASSLGGAGGRETQYF.

This clonotype was observed at least ten times. The V gene is TRBV2, the J gene TRBJ1-5; no clear D gene. The germline V and J ends were trimmed by 5 bases and 6 bases, with 11 bases remaining between them. In germline, CDR1 is SNHLY, CDR2 FYNNEI. This CDR3 contains 13 residues. The CDR3 sequence: CASSPSWSQPQHF. For the CDR3, the DNA is TGTGCCAGCAGTCCGTCTTGGAGTCAGCCCCAGCATTTT.

This clonotype was seen more than once but under ten times. The V and J genes are TRBV4-1 and TRBJ2-3, with D unclear. The CDR3 is made up of 14 amino acids. V gave up 0 bases and J gave up 1 base, with 5 bases separating them. Germline V gene data show CDR1 as MGHRA and CDR2 as YSYEKL. The CDR3 protein is CASSQEGRTDTQYF. The CDR3, as DNA: TGCGCCAGCAGCCAAGAAGGCCGCACAGATACGCAGTATTTT.

This clonotype was seen repeatedly, ten times or more. The chain joins TRBV27 to TRBJ2-3; 7 nucleotides align to TRBD2. With 5 bases clipped from V and 3 bases from J, the junction kept 11 bases outside the gene matches. CDR1 and CDR2 (germline): MNHEY, SMNVEV (reference sequence). The CDR3 is 16 residues long. CDR3 DNA: TGTGCCAGCAGTCTGCTAGCGGTCGACGGGACAGATACGCAGTATTTT. Its translation is CASSLLAVDGTDTQYF.

The chain uses TRBV20-1 and TRBJ2-4; D unresolved. The V gene lost 1 base and the J gene lost 0 bases, with 16 bases spanning the gap. This CDR3 has 17 amino acids. Germline-derived CDR1 and CDR2 are DFQATT and SNEGSKA (reference sequence). CDR3 loop: CSARAKDWVLAKNIQYF. DNA for the CDR3: TGCAGTGCTAGAGCGAAGGATTGGGTTCTAGCCAAAAACATTCAGTACTTC.

In this sample, this clonotype turned up many times. V gene TRBV10-3 combines with J gene TRBJ1-1; D might be TRBD1 (5 bases). This CDR3 is 13 amino acids long. V lost 7 bases to trimming and J lost 1 base, with 10 bases between them. Per germline, CDR1 ENHRY and CDR2 SYGVKD. The CDR3 nucleotides read TGTGCCATCAAATCGACAGAGAACACTGAAGCTTTCTTT. It codes for CAIKSTENTEAFF.

The CDR3 region has the DNA TGTGCCAGCAGTGAAGCTAACGGGCCCCAGCATTTT. Its translation: CASSEANGPQHF. The chain links TRBV6-1 to TRBJ1-5; no reliable D call. Germline CDR1 reads MNHNS; CDR2 reads SASEGT. Between the trimmed V and J ends, which lost 0 bases and 9 bases, there was a span of 6 bases. CDR3 length: 12 amino acids.

V and J are TRBV4-1 and TRBJ2-7; 9 bases align to TRBD1. J was trimmed by 4 bases and V by 3 bases; bases with no gene match: 7. Per germline, CDR1 MGHRA and CDR2 YSYEKL. The CDR3 runs to 15 residues. The CDR3 protein is CASSQGGQGTYEQYF. The CDR3 DNA sequence: TGCGCCAGCAGCCAGGGGGGACAGGGTACATACGAGCAGTACTTC.

This clonotype came up many times. This rearrangement joins TRBV3-1 to TRBJ1-5; the D gene is possibly TRBD1 (5 bases). This CDR3 region has 16 residues. Trimming removed 1 base from V and 2 bases from J, with 12 bases in between. Per the germline V gene, CDR1 is LGHDT and CDR2 is YNNKEL (reference sequence). In nucleotides, the CDR3 is TGTGCCAGCAGCCAAGCCCTGGGAGGGGGCAATCAGCCCCAGCATTTT. The encoded protein is CASSQALGGGNQPQHF. The full variable domain, completed using reference TRBV3-1 and TRBJ1-5, is DTAVSQTPKYLVTQMGNDKSIKCEQNLGHDTMYWYKQDSKKFLKIMFSYNNKELIINETVPNRFSPKSPDKAHLNLHINSLELGDSAVYFCASSQALGGGNQPQHFGDGTRLSIL.

Only a few counts were recorded for this clonotype. The chain's CDR3 is CASSLGETGGRELFF. The CDR3 bases are TGTGCCAGCAGCTTAGGCGAGACAGGGGGCCGGGAGCTGTTTTTT. The chain carries TRBV7-9 and TRBJ2-2; TRBD1 agrees at 10 bases. The germline CDR1 and CDR2 sequences are SEHNR and FQNEAQ (reference sequence). The ends lost 1 base at V and 9 bases at J; junction bases unmatched: 5. The CDR3 runs 15 residues.

As DNA, the CDR3 is TGTGCCAGCCTTCGTGTCGGCTCCGGAGGCGCAGATACGCAGTATTTT. Protein product: CASLRVGSGGADTQYF. This chain links TRBV7-9 with TRBJ2-3; possible D gene TRBD2, 5 bases. The CDR3 sequence is 16 residues long. Trimming took off 8 bases at V and 4 bases at J, with 22 bases between the two ends. CDR1 and CDR2 (germline): SEHNR, FQNEAQ (reference sequence).

This chain uses TRBV12-3 or TRBV12-4 with TRBJ1-2; 8 nucleotides align to TRBD1. V dropped 2 bases and J dropped 4; count of bases not matched to a gene: 6. The CDR3 contains 15 residues. CDR3: CASSLSPGGTYGYTF. Here the CDR3 DNA reads TGTGCCAGCAGTTTATCCCCAGGGGGCACCTATGGCTACACCTTC.

Concerning this clonotype itself: A much larger clone sits a single nucleotide away, making a read error possible. The rearrangement uses TRBV12-3 or TRBV12-4 and TRBJ2-1; D assignment may be TRBD1 or TRBD2 (6 bases each). The CDR3 covers 13 residues. V was pared by 4 bases and J by 5 bases, with 9 bases between. The CDR3: CASSSGAHNEQFF. The CDR3 DNA is TGTGCCAGCAGTTCGGGGGCCCACAATGAGCAGTTCTTC.

This chain uses TRBV20-1 with TRBJ2-7, with 9 nucleotides matching TRBD2. There are 16 residues in the CDR3. V shed 3 bases, J shed 3 bases, and the junction held 12 bases outside the gene matches. Germline assignment: CDR1 DFQATT and CDR2 SNEGSKA (reference sequence). The CDR3 here is CSARGRPGTSSYEQYF. CDR3 nucleotides: TGCAGTGCTAGGGGCAGACCCGGGACTAGCAGCTACGAGCAGTACTTC.

This chain joins TRBV6-2 or TRBV6-3 and TRBJ1-5, with 7 nucleotides matching TRBD1. The V gene's germline CDR1 is MNHEY and CDR2 SVGEGT. Trimming removed 5 bases from V and 2 bases from J; junction bases left unmatched: 6. The CDR3 consists of 15 residues. The CDR3 bases are TGTGCCAGCAGTCGCCGACAGGGTCGCAATCAGCCCCAGCATTTT. This encodes CASSRRQGRNQPQHF.

The chain recombines TRBV7-9 with TRBJ1-6, with D perhaps TRBD1 (6 bases). This CDR3 contains 18 residues. V lost 5 bases, J lost 10 bases, and 27 bases lay in between. Germline V lookup: CDR1 SEHNR, CDR2 FQNEAQ (reference sequence). The DNA for the CDR3 is TGTGCCAGCAGCCAAACGCCCACAGGGCTAGTCGGGGGATCACCCCTCCACTTT. It is translated as CASSQTPTGLVGGSPLHF.

The rearrangement links TRBV4-1 to TRBJ1-1; D might be TRBD1 (6 bases). Germline CDR1 and CDR2: MGHRA and YSYEKL. The V and J ends lost 3 bases and 1 base respectively, with 9 bases between them. CDR3 length: 14 residues. CDR3 amino acids: CASSHLDRNTEAFF. CDR3 nucleotides: TGCGCCAGCAGCCACCTGGACAGGAACACTGAAGCTTTCTTT.

The V gene is TRBV5-5, the J gene TRBJ2-3; 10 positions agree with TRBD1. This CDR3 has 15 residues. The V segment lost 3 bases and the J segment 2 bases; nucleotides outside the gene matches: 3. In germline, CDR1 is SGHKS, CDR2 YYEKEE (reference sequence). CDR3 amino acids: CASSSTGGFTDTQYF. In DNA form, the CDR3 reads TGTGCCAGCAGCTCGACAGGGGGCTTCACAGATACGCAGTATTTT.

This clonotype was counted ten times or more. The V gene is TRBV12-3 or TRBV12-4, the J gene TRBJ1-1; D remains unclear. Trimming left V 6 bases short and J 3 bases short, with 11 bases between. The CDR3 runs to 13 residues. CDR3 sequence: CASRQDVYTEAFF. CDR3 in DNA: TGTGCCAGCAGGCAAGACGTTTACACTGAAGCTTTCTTT.

This clonotype occurred many times. The CDR3, as DNA: TGTGCCAGCAGCTTAAGTGCGTCCGGGAGTATCGCTGAAGCTTTCTTT. It translates to CASSLSASGSIAEAFF. This rearrangement joins TRBV7-9 to TRBJ1-1; unclear D gene. CDR1 is SEHNR, CDR2 FQNEAQ, per germline (reference sequence). The V gene lost 2 bases and the J gene lost 6 bases, with 19 bases spanning the gap. The CDR3 has 16 residues.

This clonotype was observed a handful of times. The chain couples TRBV6-1 to TRBJ2-1; 10 positions agree with TRBD1. CDR3 length: 19 amino acids. V dropped 2 bases and J dropped 12; count of bases not matched to a gene: 22. Germline loops: CDR1 MNHNS, CDR2 SASEGT. The CDR3 DNA is TGTGCCAGCAGTGAAACGGGACAGGGGAGGCTGGGGATACAAAGAACGCAGTTCTTC. Translation: CASSETGQGRLGIQRTQFF.

The sample holds a few counts of this clonotype. This chain uses TRBV5-1 with TRBJ1-5; D not certain. The CDR3 loop spans 15 amino acids. In germline, CDR1 is SGHRS, CDR2 YFSETQ. V lost 2 bases and J lost 2, with 11 bases in between. The CDR3 is CASSFDGIGNQPQHF. The CDR3 DNA reads TGCGCCAGCAGCTTTGACGGGATTGGCAATCAGCCCCAGCATTTT.